A single sample gave rise to the 22 T cell receptor beta chains below, sequenced in a study of shared clonotypes between healthy human individuals. Naivety among CD8 cells was defined by CD45RO negativity and positive CCR7 selection, thereby excluding terminally differentiated effector memory CD45RA+ cells. Clones were sequenced by immunoSEQ multiplex PCR, and TCRdb holds only the in-frame ones, with some missing. This sample has hundreds of thousands of clones, with around 90% found just once. The sample was naive CD8+ T cells sorted from blood. The receptor source for this set is a man aged 30-40 years in good health.

The gene calls are TRBV29-1 and TRBJ2-1; 9 nucleotides agree with TRBD2. Germline V gives CDR1 SQVTM, CDR2 ANQGSEA. The CDR3 length is 14 residues. With 5 bases clipped from V and 8 bases from J, the junction kept 10 bases outside the gene matches. CDR3 loop: CSVLWTSETHEQFF. The DNA for the CDR3 is TGCAGCGTTTTGTGGACTAGCGAAACCCATGAGCAGTTCTTC.

The chain combines TRBV5-4 with TRBJ2-1, with 13 bases fitting TRBD2. This CDR3 has 19 amino acids. Germline V lookup: CDR1 SGHNT, CDR2 YYREEE (reference sequence). After removal of 1 base from V and 3 bases from J, the junction contained 10 bases not matched to a gene. The CDR3 protein is CASSLSTSGRAQDYNEQFF. In DNA form, the CDR3 reads TGTGCCAGCAGCTTGAGTACTAGCGGGAGGGCTCAGGACTACAATGAGCAGTTCTTC.

The chain couples TRBV6-5 to TRBJ2-5; D may be TRBD2 (6 bases). V was cut by 5 bases and J by 5 bases, with 18 bases left in between. This CDR3 is 15 amino acids long. The germline CDR1 and CDR2 sequences are MNHEY and SVGAGI. In DNA, the CDR3 is TGTGCCAGCAGTACTAGGGACTCTCGGAGGGAGACCCAGTACTTC. Amino acids: CASSTRDSRRETQYF.

This clone was observed once. V is TRBV7-6 and J is TRBJ2-1, with 11 bases matching TRBD1. The V segment lost 5 bases and the J segment 3 bases; nucleotides outside the gene matches: 6. Germline assignment: CDR1 SGHVS and CDR2 FNYEAQ. The CDR3 contains 16 residues. CDR3 loop: CASSRSGTGGYNEQFF. The CDR3 DNA sequence: TGTGCCAGCAGCCGTTCCGGGACAGGGGGCTACAATGAGCAGTTCTTC.

The genes are TRBV27 and TRBJ2-7; 8 bases line up with TRBD2. Trimming removed 4 bases from V and 3 bases from J; junction bases left unmatched: 11. CDR1 is MNHEY and CDR2 is SMNVEV in the germline V gene (reference sequence). This CDR3 contains 16 residues. The CDR3 spells CASSSLGAGEGYEQYF. Here the CDR3 DNA reads TGTGCCAGCAGTTCGCTTGGAGCGGGAGAAGGCTACGAGCAGTACTTC.

This sequence joins TRBV9 and TRBJ1-2; D call uncertain. CDR3 length: 15 amino acids. Germline V gene sequence: CDR1 SGDLS, CDR2 YYNGEE. With 2 bases removed from V and 7 bases from J, the gap between germline ends came to 18 bases. As DNA, the CDR3 is TGTGCCAGCAGCGTGGTCGCGGGATTCCGGGGTGGCTACACCTTC. It specifies CASSVVAGFRGGYTF.

V and J are TRBV2 and TRBJ2-7, with D perhaps matching TRBD1 (5 bases). The length of the CDR3 is 13 residues. Looked up from germline, CDR1 is SNHLY and CDR2 is FYNNEI. Trimming left V 6 bases short and J 2 bases short, with 11 bases between. This chain's CDR3 is CASRVPGPYEQYF. The DNA of the CDR3 is TGTGCCAGCAGGGTTCCAGGGCCCTACGAGCAGTACTTC.

The chain recombines TRBV11-2 with TRBJ2-7; D is ambiguous. The germline gives CDR1 SGHAT, CDR2 FQNNGV. V was pared by 0 bases and J by 0 bases, with 15 bases between. CDR3 length: 17 amino acids. CDR3 nucleotide sequence: TGTGCCAGCAGCTTAGAAGATAGGTCCCCTACCTCCTACGAGCAGTACTTC. Translation: CASSLEDRSPTSYEQYF.

This chain uses TRBV5-6 with TRBJ2-7, with 7 positions matching TRBD1. J was trimmed by 4 bases and V by 4 bases; bases with no gene match: 11. Germline V CDR1 and CDR2: SGHDT, YYEEEE. CDR3 length equals 15 residues. As DNA, the CDR3 is TGTGCCAGCAGCGCTAGGGGGCATTTCGAGTACGAGCAGTACTTC. Amino acid sequence: CASSARGHFEYEQYF.

This chain connects TRBV28 to TRBJ1-5; D uncertain. This CDR3 has 13 residues. V was pared by 5 bases and J by 4 bases, with 9 bases between. The V gene's germline CDR1 is MDHEN and CDR2 SYDVKM. The CDR3 DNA reads TGTGCCAGCAGTGTAACCAGTAATCAGCCCCAGCATTTT. Amino acids: CASSVTSNQPQHF.

A single count supports this clone. This chain's CDR3 is CASSPPPWQASYEQYF. The CDR3 DNA is TGTGCCAGCAGTCCGCCTCCGTGGCAGGCGTCCTACGAGCAGTACTTC. The chain combines TRBV6-6 with TRBJ2-7; no definite D call. CDR3 size: 16 residues. Trimming took off 5 bases at V and 1 base at J, with 18 bases between the two ends. The germline V gene encodes CDR1 MNHNY and CDR2 SVGAGI (reference sequence).

J is TRBJ2-1 and V is TRBV11-2; 8 nucleotides align to TRBD2. CDR1 is SGHAT and CDR2 is FQNNGV in the germline V gene. Trimming took 0 bases from V and 12 from J; bases not matched to a gene: 10. The CDR3 is 15 residues long. The CDR3: CASSLEVAGPSGQFF. The CDR3 bases are TGTGCCAGCAGCTTAGAGGTAGCGGGACCTTCGGGGCAGTTCTTC.

This clone came up a few times. The chain carries TRBV5-5 and TRBJ2-2, with TRBD1 identical over 7 bases. CDR1 and CDR2 (germline): SGHKS, YYEKEE (reference sequence). The V segment lost 5 bases and the J segment 2 bases; nucleotides outside the gene matches: 6. CDR3 size: 15 residues. The CDR3 loop is CASSYDRENTGELFF. In DNA form, the CDR3 reads TGTGCCAGCAGTTACGACAGGGAAAACACCGGGGAGCTGTTTTTT.

This rearrangement joins TRBV25-1 to TRBJ1-2; D unresolved. V shed 5 bases and J shed 4 bases, with 8 bases lying between them. The germline CDR1 and CDR2 sequences are MGHDK and SYGVNS. This CDR3 region has 12 residues. Written as DNA, the CDR3 is TGTGCCAGCAGTACATATAGCTATGGCTACACCTTC. The encoded protein is CASSTYSYGYTF.

The V call is TRBV6-5, the J call TRBJ1-2; tentative D call: TRBD1 (5 bases). V lost 0 bases and J 4 bases, leaving 15 bases between the germline ends. The germline gives CDR1 MNHEY, CDR2 SVGAGI. The CDR3 is 16 amino acids. CDR3 coding DNA: TGTGCCAGCAGTTACTCCCGAGGGGAGTCGATCTATGGCTACACCTTC. Translated: CASSYSRGESIYGYTF.

This chain uses TRBV2 with TRBJ2-7, with 9 nucleotides matching TRBD1. The CDR3 totals 14 residues. The V segment lost 4 bases and the J segment 5 bases; nucleotides outside the gene matches: 6. CDR1 SNHLY and CDR2 FYNNEI come from the germline V gene. This CDR3 is CASSAGQGIHEQYF. In DNA, the CDR3 is TGTGCCAGCAGTGCGGGACAGGGCATCCACGAGCAGTACTTC.

This rearrangement joins TRBV2 to TRBJ2-7; 7 nucleotides line up with TRBD1. Trimming cost V 4 bases and J 3 bases; bases outside gene matches: 9. Germline V gene data show CDR1 as SNHLY and CDR2 as FYNNEI. The CDR3 consists of 15 residues. The CDR3 nucleotides are TGTGCCAGCAGTGCCGTGTCCCGGACAGGCTACGAGCAGTACTTC. Translating it yields CASSAVSRTGYEQYF.

This rearrangement joins TRBV4-3 to TRBJ2-1; tentatively, D is TRBD2 (5 bases). Germline-derived CDR1 and CDR2 are LGHNA and YSLEER. Trimming pared 1 base from V and 5 bases from J, leaving 15 bases between. The CDR3 runs to 16 residues. The DNA for the CDR3 is TGCGCCAGCAGCCAAGTCTGGACTTCGCCCGACAATGAGCAGTTCTTC. It yields the protein CASSQVWTSPDNEQFF.

The chain recombines TRBV27 with TRBJ2-1, with D unclear. The CDR3 totals 13 residues. The germline gives CDR1 MNHEY, CDR2 SMNVEV (reference sequence). V lost 2 bases, J lost 12 bases, and 14 bases lay in between. The CDR3: CASSLGPSLGQFF. The CDR3 region has the DNA TGTGCCAGCAGTTTAGGACCCTCCCTGGGGCAGTTCTTC.

This rearrangement joins TRBV29-1 to TRBJ2-1, with 10 bases that match TRBD2. V lost 4 bases to trimming and J lost 7 bases; unmatched junction nucleotides: 7. Germline assignment: CDR1 SQVTM and CDR2 ANQGSEA. The CDR3 extends over 14 amino acids. Written as DNA, the CDR3 is TGCAGCGTTGTCGGCCTAGCGGGGGTAAATGAGCAGTTCTTC. It translates to CSVVGLAGVNEQFF.

A word on this clone: A much larger clonotype is one base distant, so this may be a read error. The genes are TRBV28 and TRBJ2-1; D call uncertain. With 5 bases removed from V and 4 bases from J, the gap between germline ends came to 3 bases. From germline, CDR1 is MDHEN and CDR2 SYDVKM. This CDR3 spans 11 amino acids. The chain's CDR3 is CASSAYNEQFF. CDR3 bases: TGTGCCAGCAGTGCTTACAATGAGCAGTTCTTC.

The chain is built from TRBV5-1 and TRBJ2-1, with TRBD2 matching over 11 bases. Looked up from germline, CDR1 is SGHRS and CDR2 is YFSETQ. V was clipped by 0 bases and J by 5 bases; unmatched bases: 4. The CDR3 totals 16 residues. CDR3 region: CASSLALAGGDNEQFF. As DNA, the CDR3 is TGCGCCAGCAGCTTGGCTCTAGCGGGAGGCGACAATGAGCAGTTCTTC. The full variable domain, with the rest looked up from reference TRBV5-1 and TRBJ2-1, is KAGVTQTPRYLIKTRGQQVTLSCSPISGHRSVSWYQQTPGQGLQFLFEYFSETQRNKGNFPGRFSGRQFSNSRSEMNVSTLELGDSALYLCASSLALAGGDNEQFFGPGTRLTVL.